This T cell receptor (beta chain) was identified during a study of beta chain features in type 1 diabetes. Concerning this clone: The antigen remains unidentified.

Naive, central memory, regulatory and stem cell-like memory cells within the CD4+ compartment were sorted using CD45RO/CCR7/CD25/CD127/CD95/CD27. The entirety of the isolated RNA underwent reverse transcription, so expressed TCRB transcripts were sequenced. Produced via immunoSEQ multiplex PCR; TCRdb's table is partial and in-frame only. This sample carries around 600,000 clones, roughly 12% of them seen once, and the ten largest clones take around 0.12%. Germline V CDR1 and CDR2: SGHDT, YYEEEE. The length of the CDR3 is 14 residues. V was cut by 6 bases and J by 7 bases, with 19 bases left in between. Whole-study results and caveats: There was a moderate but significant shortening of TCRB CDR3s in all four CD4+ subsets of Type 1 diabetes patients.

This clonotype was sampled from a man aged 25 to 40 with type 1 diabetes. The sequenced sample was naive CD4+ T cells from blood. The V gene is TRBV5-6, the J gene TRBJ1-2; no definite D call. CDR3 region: CASINRKVSSGYTF. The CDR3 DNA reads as TGTGCCAGCATCAACCGGAAGGTTTCTAGTGGCTACACCTTC.